This T cell receptor (beta chain) originates from a study of control samples from healthy donors and cancer patients. Trimming took 6 bases from V and 6 from J, leaving 10 bases between them. This CDR3 region has 12 residues. The germline V gene has CDR1 SNHLY and CDR2 FYNNEI. The assay was immunoSEQ multiplex PCR, and TCRdb's table has in-frame clones only and misses some. The sample carries around 230,000 clones, just under 95% recorded once. This chain uses TRBV2 with TRBJ2-3; D is tentatively TRBD1 or TRBD2 (5 bases each). The sequence was collected from a middle-aged man in good health. Material: blood. CDR3 protein: CASSDRGDTQYF. DNA for the CDR3: TGTGCCAGCAGCGACCGGGGCGATACGCAGTATTTT.